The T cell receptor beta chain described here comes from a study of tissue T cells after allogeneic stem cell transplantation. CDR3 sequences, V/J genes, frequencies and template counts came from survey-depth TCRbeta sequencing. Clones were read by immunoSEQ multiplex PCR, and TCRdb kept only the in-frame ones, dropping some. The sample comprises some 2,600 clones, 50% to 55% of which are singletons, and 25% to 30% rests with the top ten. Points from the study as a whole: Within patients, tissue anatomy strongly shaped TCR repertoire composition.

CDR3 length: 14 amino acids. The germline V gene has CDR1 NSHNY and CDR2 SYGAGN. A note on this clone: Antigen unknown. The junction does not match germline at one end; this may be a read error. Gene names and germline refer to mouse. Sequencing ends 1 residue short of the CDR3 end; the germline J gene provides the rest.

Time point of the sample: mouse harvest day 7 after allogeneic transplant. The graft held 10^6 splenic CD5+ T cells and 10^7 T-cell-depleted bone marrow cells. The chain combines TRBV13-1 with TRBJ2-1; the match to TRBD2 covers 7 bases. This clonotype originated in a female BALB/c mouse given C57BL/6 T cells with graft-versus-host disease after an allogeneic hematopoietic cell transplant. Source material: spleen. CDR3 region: CASGELGVYAEQFF. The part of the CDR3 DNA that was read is TGTGCCAGCGGTGAGCTGGGGGTCTATGCTGAGCAGTTC.